This T cell receptor (beta chain) was recovered during a study of Ad26.COV2.S vaccination and SARS-CoV-2 variants. Study context: Recipients of Ad26.COV2.S got it intramuscularly, once or twice 56 days apart. The study's findings and limits: Possible underestimation of total T cell responses by the TCR breadth and depth analyses was noted. Greater spike-specific TCR breadth was seen in vaccine recipients than in placebo recipients.

As regards this clone: Its antigen is not identified.

Data came from immunoSEQ multiplex PCR; TCRdb stores just in-frame clones and leaves some out. The repertoire holds a few hundred thousand clones, roughly 85% seen once, with about 8% in the top ten. Treatment denoted: some 20 received Ad26.COV2.S at low or high dose, single or two shots; a few received placebo; per-sample allocation not given. The samples were gathered on day 63 after the first injection of vaccine or placebo. Donation came from an adult in Boston who was aged 18-55 years. Germline CDR1 SQVTM, CDR2 ANQGSEA. The CDR3 length is 13 residues. V shed 7 bases and J 4 bases; nucleotides not matched to a gene: 6.

The sample in question was peripheral blood, obtained in a trial of Ad26.COV2.S vaccine versus placebo. The receptor comes from a person between 18 and 65 years old who received the Ad26.COV2.S COVID-19 vaccine or a placebo. The J gene is TRBJ1-1, the V gene TRBV29-1; TRBD1 matches 10 bases. This chain's CDR3 is CSASDRGTTEAFF. The CDR3 DNA reads TGCAGCGCTTCGGACAGGGGGACCACTGAAGCTTTCTTT.